This entry lists 26 T cell receptor beta chains sequenced from one sample in a study of blood T cell repertoires in COVID-19 (dated by TCRdb to the early 2020s). The library was made by the immunoSEQ multiplex PCR assay. As stored in TCRdb, this immuneACCESS dataset retains in-frame rearrangements with V and J assigned. A fraction of the clones does not appear; measured against another copy, unresolved V genes explain less than half of the discrepancy, and the remainder lacks a known reason. Within this sample are around 250,000 clones, with about 87% of them counted one time only. Roughly 4.3% of the sample comes from the top ten. The sample taken for sequencing was PBMCs or T cells enriched from blood (not recorded which). The receptors originated from a woman aged 25 to 45 with acute COVID-19.

This chain uses TRBV14 with TRBJ2-1; 11 positions match TRBD2. J gave up 10 bases and V 5 bases, and 10 bases lay outside the gene matches. This CDR3 has 15 amino acids. Germline V gene lookup returns CDR1 SGHDN and CDR2 FVKESK. The CDR3 spells CASSTTSGASIEQFF. The CDR3 bases are TGTGCCAGCAGCACGACTAGCGGGGCGTCTATCGAGCAGTTCTTC.

This chain connects TRBV5-4 to TRBJ2-1; unclear D gene. Germline V gene lookup returns CDR1 SGHNT and CDR2 YYREEE (reference sequence). The CDR3 consists of 15 residues. The germline V and J ends were trimmed by 2 bases and 4 bases, with 13 bases remaining between them. As DNA, the CDR3 is TGTGCCAGCAGCTTTGTCTCGAGCGAATACAATGAGCAGTTCTTC. The encoded protein is CASSFVSSEYNEQFF.

The V call is TRBV19, the J call TRBJ1-1; 10 nucleotides line up with TRBD1. The J segment lost 5 bases and the V segment lost 7 bases, leaving 7 bases of the junction unmatched. CDR1 is LNHDA and CDR2 is SQIVND in the germline V gene (reference sequence). The CDR3 has 14 residues. The CDR3 region is CASTEGQGWTEAFF. CDR3 DNA sequence: TGTGCCAGTACCGAGGGACAGGGGTGGACTGAAGCTTTCTTT.

The chain joins TRBV15 to TRBJ2-1; perhaps TRBD2 as D (5 bases). Looked up from germline, CDR1 is LNHNV and CDR2 is YYDKDF (reference sequence). This CDR3 contains 18 residues. With 0 bases removed from V and 0 bases from J, the gap between germline ends came to 15 bases. The CDR3 DNA is TGTGCCACCAGCAGAGATCCCGACCGGGGTAGCTCCTACAATGAGCAGTTCTTC. Translating gives CATSRDPDRGSSYNEQFF.

This chain connects TRBV28 to TRBJ1-1, with TRBD1 matching over 9 bases. This CDR3 contains 14 residues. V dropped 6 bases and J dropped 7; count of bases not matched to a gene: 9. Germline V lookup: CDR1 MDHEN, CDR2 SYDVKM. In nucleotides, the CDR3 is TGTGCCAGCAGAGCCCCGGGACAGGGACTTGAAGCTTTCTTT. Translated, it gives CASRAPGQGLEAFF.

Regarding this clone: One junction end does not reproduce the germline sequence, and a read error may be involved. The chain links TRBV2 to TRBJ1-1; D is unresolved. Germline V lookup: CDR1 SNHLY, CDR2 FYNNEI. The CDR3 has 14 amino acids. The CDR3 reads CASREATGNTEAFF. The CDR3 nucleotides are TGTGCCAGCAGGGAAGCTACGGGGAACACTGAAGCTTTCTTT.

This chain joins TRBV11-2 and TRBJ2-1; 14 bases fit TRBD2. V was pared by 5 bases and J by 9 bases, with 6 bases of the junction left unmatched. This CDR3 comprises 15 residues. The germline V gene has CDR1 SGHAT and CDR2 FQNNGV. CDR3 in DNA: TGTGCCAGCAGCCCCGGGACTAGCGGGAGTGGTGAGCAGTTCTTC. This translates into CASSPGTSGSGEQFF.

The chain couples TRBV7-2 to TRBJ2-6, with a tentative D call TRBD1 (6 bases). Trimming shortened V by 1 base and J by 0 bases, and 10 bases separated the two germline ends. The CDR3 is 17 residues long. The germline V gene has CDR1 SGHTA and CDR2 FQGNSA. The CDR3 DNA reads TGTGCCAGCAGCTTAGAGACAGGAACCTCTGGGGCCAACGTCCTGACTTTC. Amino acids: CASSLETGTSGANVLTF.

Details on this clone: Other DNA variants within this sample encode the same CDR3. This rearrangement joins TRBV3-1 (or the pseudogene TRBV3-2) to TRBJ2-1; the match to TRBD2 covers 13 bases. This CDR3 has 14 residues. The germline gives CDR1 LGHDT, CDR2 YNNKEL (reference sequence). J was trimmed by 9 bases and V by 4 bases; bases with no gene match: 3. For the CDR3, the DNA is TGTGCCAGCAGCCTGGGACTAGCGGGAATTGAGCAGTTCTTC. This sequence encodes CASSLGLAGIEQFF.

This sequence joins TRBV7-2 and TRBJ2-2; TRBD2 matches at 14 bases. V was clipped by 6 bases and J by 1 base; unmatched bases: 7. The CDR3 is 18 residues long. Looked up from germline, CDR1 is SGHTA and CDR2 is FQGNSA. CDR3 loop: CASRLTSGRALNTGELFF. The CDR3 DNA is TGTGCCAGCAGACTGACTAGCGGGAGGGCCTTGAACACCGGGGAGCTGTTTTTT.

The genes are TRBV14 and TRBJ1-2; TRBD1 matches at 9 bases. Per the germline V gene, CDR1 is SGHDN and CDR2 is FVKESK. The V gene end was trimmed by 3 bases and the J gene end by 5 bases; junction bases not matched to a gene: 10. This CDR3 has 16 amino acids. The CDR3: CASSQGQGLDLYGYTF. The CDR3, as DNA: TGTGCCAGCAGCCAGGGACAGGGCTTGGATTTATATGGCTACACCTTC.

The rearrangement joins TRBV5-1 to TRBJ2-7, with TRBD1 identical over 8 bases. The junction had 6 bases not matched to a gene; V was cut back by 2 bases and J by 5 bases. This CDR3 contains 14 residues. Germline V gene lookup returns CDR1 SGHRS and CDR2 YFSETQ. CDR3 nucleotides: TGCGCCAGCAGCTTTCCGGACAGGGTAAACGAGCAGTACTTC. Its translation is CASSFPDRVNEQYF.

This chain uses TRBV10-1 with TRBJ1-6; D is uncertain. The CDR3 sequence is 13 residues long. The germline V and J ends were trimmed by 4 bases and 7 bases, with 8 bases remaining between them. CDR1 WNHNN and CDR2 SYGVQD come from the germline V gene (reference sequence). CDR3 loop: CASSVFVNSPLHF. The CDR3 DNA reads as TGCGCCAGCAGTGTTTTCGTGAATTCACCCCTCCACTTT.

The chain has TRBV6-5 and TRBJ1-1; D might be TRBD1 (5 bases). The CDR3 runs to 15 residues. In germline, CDR1 is MNHEY, CDR2 SVGAGI. Trimming removed 2 bases from V and 0 bases from J, with 10 bases in between. This CDR3 is CASSYGTVMNTEAFF. CDR3 nucleotide sequence: TGTGCCAGCAGTTACGGGACTGTGATGAACACTGAAGCTTTCTTT.

The chain uses TRBV18 and TRBJ1-1; maybe TRBD1 (6 bases). V was pared by 5 bases and J by 6 bases, with 16 bases between. Per the germline V gene, CDR1 is KGHSH and CDR2 is LQKENI. The CDR3 totals 14 residues. CDR3 residues: CASSAEQGTPEAFF. For the CDR3, the DNA is TGTGCCAGCTCAGCGGAACAGGGCACCCCTGAAGCTTTCTTT.

Turning to this clone: Other DNA sequences in this sample translate to the same CDR3. The J gene is TRBJ1-1, the V gene TRBV28; the D is unclear. CDR1 and CDR2 from the germline V gene are MDHEN and SYDVKM. The CDR3 length is 13 residues. Trimming shortened V by 3 bases and J by 0 bases, and 5 bases separated the two germline ends. The CDR3 protein is CASSFNLNTEAFF. The CDR3 coding sequence is TGTGCCAGCAGTTTTAACTTGAACACTGAAGCTTTCTTT.

This chain uses TRBV29-1 with TRBJ2-1; 8 bases are a match to TRBD2. Trimming cost V 5 bases and J 0 bases; bases outside gene matches: 12. The length of the CDR3 is 17 residues. In germline, CDR1 is SQVTM, CDR2 ANQGSEA. In DNA, the CDR3 is TGCAGCGTTACAGGTCTGACGGCGGGGGGCTCCTACAATGAGCAGTTCTTC. It encodes CSVTGLTAGGSYNEQFF.

The rearrangement uses TRBV27 and TRBJ1-1; D is possibly TRBD1 (6 bases). Trimming removed 2 bases from V and 0 bases from J, with 10 bases in between. Looked up from germline, CDR1 is MNHEY and CDR2 is SMNVEV (reference sequence). The CDR3 extends over 15 amino acids. The CDR3 bases are TGTGCCAGCAGTTTAGCAGGGGACCTGAACACTGAAGCTTTCTTT. Translated: CASSLAGDLNTEAFF.

J is TRBJ2-3 and V is TRBV11-3; 7 nucleotides line up with TRBD2. The CDR3 sequence is 12 residues long. With 6 bases clipped from V and 8 bases from J, the junction kept 5 bases outside the gene matches. The germline gives CDR1 SGHNT, CDR2 YENEEA. The CDR3 reads CASSPSGTTQYF. In DNA, the CDR3 is TGTGCCAGCAGTCCGAGCGGGACTACGCAGTATTTT.

The chain carries TRBV5-1 and TRBJ2-1, with TRBD1 identical over 7 bases. CDR3 length equals 17 residues. CDR1 and CDR2 from the germline V gene are SGHRS and YFSETQ. The J segment lost 0 bases and the V segment lost 0 bases, leaving 6 bases of the junction unmatched. The CDR3 nucleotides are TGCGCCAGCAGCTTGGGACAGGGAAGTCTCTCCTACAATGAGCAGTTCTTC. Protein: CASSLGQGSLSYNEQFF.

The chain carries TRBV6-5 and TRBJ2-7; 11 nucleotides line up with TRBD2. V shed 4 bases, J shed 4 bases, and the junction held 9 bases outside the gene matches. This CDR3 contains 16 residues. Germline assignment: CDR1 MNHEY and CDR2 SVGAGI. CDR3 nucleotides: TGTGCCAGCAGTTCCCAAGACGGGACTAGCGGTTACGAGCAGTACTTC. Protein product: CASSSQDGTSGYEQYF.

The rearrangement links TRBV7-2 to TRBJ2-7; D might be TRBD2 (6 bases). The CDR3 runs to 14 residues. Germline V lookup: CDR1 SGHTA, CDR2 FQGNSA. V was shortened by 0 bases and J by 9 bases, with 15 bases between the two germline ends. In DNA form, the CDR3 reads TGTGCCAGCAGCTTAGCGGGGACCCATAGCGGGCAGTACTTC. Its translation: CASSLAGTHSGQYF.

V is TRBV27 and J is TRBJ1-2; D may be TRBD1 (5 bases). The germline V and J ends were trimmed by 0 bases and 8 bases, with 19 bases remaining between them. Germline V gene data show CDR1 as MNHEY and CDR2 as SMNVEV (reference sequence). The length of the CDR3 is 16 residues. CDR3 nucleotides: TGTGCCAGCAGTTTATCAACCGGACAAGGGCGTGGGGGCTACACCTTC. This translates into CASSLSTGQGRGGYTF.

CDR3 nucleotides: TGTGCCAGCAGCGTAGGATCTAGTGGTTACAATGAGCAGTTCTTC. Its translation: CASSVGSSGYNEQFF. The rearrangement links TRBV5-6 to TRBJ2-1; D is uncertain. The germline V gene encodes CDR1 SGHDT and CDR2 YYEEEE. Deletions cut 4 bases from V and 4 bases from J, with 15 bases between. CDR3 size: 15 residues.

The chain links TRBV7-9 to TRBJ2-7; 12 bases agree with TRBD2. This CDR3 region has 16 residues. The junction had 9 bases not matched to a gene; V was cut back by 2 bases and J by 7 bases. CDR1 is SEHNR and CDR2 is FQNEAQ in the germline V gene (reference sequence). CDR3 amino acids: CASSLNLAGGRAEQYF. DNA of the CDR3: TGTGCCAGCAGCTTAAATCTAGCGGGAGGGCGAGCGGAGCAGTACTTC.

This chain joins TRBV5-6 and TRBJ1-2; tentative D call: TRBD1 (5 bases). The CDR3 covers 17 residues. Per the germline V gene, CDR1 is SGHDT and CDR2 is YYEEEE. The V end lost 3 bases, the J end lost 7 bases, and 25 bases lay between the germline ends. The CDR3 nucleotides read TGTGCCAGCAGCTCGAAGACAGTTCCCTATTCTCTCGGTGGCTACACCTTC. It is translated as CASSSKTVPYSLGGYTF.